This T cell receptor (beta chain) comes out of a study of T-cell memory formation after mild COVID-19. This clonotype was counted at least ten times. MiXCR, run by TCRdb on the 5' RACE reads, gives a single entry per CDR3 protein. This sample has 200,000 to 250,000 distinct CDR3 sequences; more than 8% occur once, and the top ten carry more than 20%. The CDR3 consists of 15 residues. Germline V gene lookup returns CDR1 LGHNA and CDR2 YSLEER. The V gene lost 0 bases and the J gene lost 1 base, with 9 bases spanning the gap. The sequenced sample was PBMCs or a T cell subset sorted from them (not recorded which). This chain uses TRBV4-3 with TRBJ2-5, with D unresolved. This sequence was found in a man between 18 and 29 years old who had mild COVID-19 (a few samples of this study predate the infection). Cell type and time point are not known. The CDR3 DNA sequence: TGCGCCAGCAGCCAAGATCGATGGTTCCAAGAGACCCAGTACTTC. Residues: CASSQDRWFQETQYF.